The text below deals with one T cell receptor beta chain. The antigen is not known. The entry originates in a study of T-cell memory formation after mild COVID-19. Study-level findings and limits: CM and EM subsets held most contracting CD4+ clones; EMRA held CD8+ ones. Clones shrinking from day 15 to 85 showed even CD4/CD8 mixes; later expanders tilted CD4+. Still unconfirmed is whether the second-wave clones peaking on day 37 recognized SARS-CoV-2.

Each CDR3 protein is one row after TCRdb ran MiXCR on the 5' RACE reads. This sample has under 600,000 distinct CDR3 sequences, with roughly 22% found just once. This CDR3 is 17 amino acids long. The V and J ends lost 5 bases and 0 bases, in that order; junction bases with no gene match: 8. Germline V gene sequence: CDR1 SGHVS, CDR2 FNYEAQ. Input material: PBMCs or a T cell subset sorted from them (not recorded which). This chain joins TRBV7-6 and TRBJ2-1; TRBD2 agrees at 9 bases. The sequence came from an adult woman who had mild COVID-19 (a few samples of this study predate the infection). Cell type and time point are not known. CDR3 DNA: TGTGCCAGCAGCCTGGGACTAGCAAGGAGCTCCTACAATGAGCAGTTCTTC. It encodes CASSLGLARSSYNEQFF.